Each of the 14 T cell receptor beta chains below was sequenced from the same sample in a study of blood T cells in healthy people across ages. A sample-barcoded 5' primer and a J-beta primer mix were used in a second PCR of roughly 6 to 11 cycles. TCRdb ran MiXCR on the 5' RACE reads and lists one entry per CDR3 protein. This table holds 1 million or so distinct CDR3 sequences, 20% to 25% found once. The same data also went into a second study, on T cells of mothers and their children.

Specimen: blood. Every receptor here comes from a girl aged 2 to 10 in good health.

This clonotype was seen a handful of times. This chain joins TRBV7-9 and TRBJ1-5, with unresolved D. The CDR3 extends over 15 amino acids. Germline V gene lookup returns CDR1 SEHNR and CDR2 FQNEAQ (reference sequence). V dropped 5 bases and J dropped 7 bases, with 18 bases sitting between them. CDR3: CASSPLNGPSQPQHF. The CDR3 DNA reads TGTGCCAGCAGCCCCTTGAATGGCCCTTCCCAGCCCCAGCATTTT. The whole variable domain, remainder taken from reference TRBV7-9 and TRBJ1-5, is DTGVSQNPRHKITKRGQNVTFRCDPISEHNRLYWYRQTLGQGPEFLTYFQNEAQLEKSRLLSDRFSAERPKGSFSTLEIQRTEQGDSAMYLCASSPLNGPSQPQHFGDGTRLSIL.

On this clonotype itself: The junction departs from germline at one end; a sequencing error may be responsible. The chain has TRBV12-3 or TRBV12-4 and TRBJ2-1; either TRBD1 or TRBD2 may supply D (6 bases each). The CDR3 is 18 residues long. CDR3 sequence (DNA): TGTGCCAGCAGCCAAGGGGGGACTTATTTGGGAAGCCTTAATGAGCGGTTCTTC. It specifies CASSQGGTYLGSLNERFF.

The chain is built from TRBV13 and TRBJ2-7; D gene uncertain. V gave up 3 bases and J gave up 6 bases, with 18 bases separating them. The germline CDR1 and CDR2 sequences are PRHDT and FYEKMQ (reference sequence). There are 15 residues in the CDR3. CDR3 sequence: CASSLAASIPGEQYF. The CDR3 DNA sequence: TGTGCCAGCAGCTTGGCGGCCAGCATCCCTGGCGAGCAGTACTTC.

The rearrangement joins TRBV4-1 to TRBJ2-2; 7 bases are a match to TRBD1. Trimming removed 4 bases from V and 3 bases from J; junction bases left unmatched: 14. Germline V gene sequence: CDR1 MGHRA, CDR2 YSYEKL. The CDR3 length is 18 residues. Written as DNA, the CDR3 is TGCGCCAGCAGCCTCACCTCCCAGGGGGTTCCCGACACCGGGGAGCTGTTTTTT. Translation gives CASSLTSQGVPDTGELFF.

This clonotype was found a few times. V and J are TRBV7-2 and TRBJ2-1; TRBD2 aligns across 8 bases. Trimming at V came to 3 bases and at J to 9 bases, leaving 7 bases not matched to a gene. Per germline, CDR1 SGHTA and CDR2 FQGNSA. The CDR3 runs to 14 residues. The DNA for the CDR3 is TGTGCCAGCAGCTTTTCGGGGGGGATTTCTGAGCAGTTCTTC. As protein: CASSFSGGISEQFF.

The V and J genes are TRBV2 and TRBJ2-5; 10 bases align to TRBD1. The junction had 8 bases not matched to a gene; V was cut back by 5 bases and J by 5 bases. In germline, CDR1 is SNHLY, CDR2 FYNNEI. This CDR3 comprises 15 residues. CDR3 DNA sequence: TGTGCCAGCAGTTGGGACAGGGGATCATTGGAGACCCAGTACTTC. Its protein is CASSWDRGSLETQYF.

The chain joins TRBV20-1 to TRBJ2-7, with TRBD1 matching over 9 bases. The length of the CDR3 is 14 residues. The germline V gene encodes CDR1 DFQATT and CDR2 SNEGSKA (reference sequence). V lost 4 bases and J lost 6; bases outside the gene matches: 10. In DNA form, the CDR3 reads TGCAGTGCTAAAGGGGTACAGGGGGCTCGCGAGCAGTACTTC. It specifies CSAKGVQGAREQYF.

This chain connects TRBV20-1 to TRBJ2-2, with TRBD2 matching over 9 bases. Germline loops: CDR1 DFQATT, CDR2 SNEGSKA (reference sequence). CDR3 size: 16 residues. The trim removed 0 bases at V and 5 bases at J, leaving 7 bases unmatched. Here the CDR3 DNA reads TGCAGTGCTAGAGATGGGCTAGCGGGACTTACCGGGGAGCTGTTTTTT. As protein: CSARDGLAGLTGELFF.

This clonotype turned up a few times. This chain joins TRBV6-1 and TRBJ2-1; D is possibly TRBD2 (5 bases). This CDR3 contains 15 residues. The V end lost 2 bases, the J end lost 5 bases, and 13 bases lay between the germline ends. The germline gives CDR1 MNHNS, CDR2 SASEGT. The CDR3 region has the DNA TGTGCCAGCAGTGAATTCGCGCGTAGCGACAATGAGCAGTTCTTC. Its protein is CASSEFARSDNEQFF.

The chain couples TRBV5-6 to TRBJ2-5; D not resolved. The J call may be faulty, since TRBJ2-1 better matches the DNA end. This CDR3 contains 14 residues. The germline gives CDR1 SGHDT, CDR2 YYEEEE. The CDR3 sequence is CASSLPSIFNEQFF. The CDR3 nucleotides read TGTGCCAGCAGCTTGCCGTCAATCTTCAATGAGCAGTTCTTC.

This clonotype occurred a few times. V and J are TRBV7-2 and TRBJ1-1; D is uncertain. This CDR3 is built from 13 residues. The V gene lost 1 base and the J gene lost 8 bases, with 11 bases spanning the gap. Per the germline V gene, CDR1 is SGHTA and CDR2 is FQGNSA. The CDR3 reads CASSLEVLAEAFF. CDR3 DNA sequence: TGTGCCAGCAGCTTAGAGGTACTAGCAGAAGCTTTCTTT.

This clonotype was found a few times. The CDR3 sequence: CASSYKGLANTGELFF. CDR3 DNA sequence: TGTGCCAGCAGTTACAAGGGACTAGCGAACACCGGGGAGCTGTTTTTT. The chain joins TRBV6-5 to TRBJ2-2, with TRBD2 matching over 8 bases. Germline V gives CDR1 MNHEY, CDR2 SVGAGI. CDR3 length: 16 residues. With V trimmed by 2 bases and J by 0 bases, 2 bases remained unmatched.

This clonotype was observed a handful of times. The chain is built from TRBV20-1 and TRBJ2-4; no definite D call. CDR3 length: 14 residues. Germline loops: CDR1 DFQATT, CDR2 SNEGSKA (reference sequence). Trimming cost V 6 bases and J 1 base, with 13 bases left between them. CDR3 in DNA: TGCAGTGCCATTCGTCGGGCGGCCAAAAACATTCAGTACTTC. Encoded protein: CSAIRRAAKNIQYF.

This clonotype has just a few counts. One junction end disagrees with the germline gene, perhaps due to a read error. CDR3 sequence: CSAPDSGYAF. The CDR3 region has the DNA TGCAGCGCCCCCGATAGTGGCTACGCCTTC. This sequence joins TRBV29-1 and TRBJ1-2; no clear D gene. Per the germline V gene, CDR1 is SQVTM and CDR2 is ANQGSEA. CDR3 size: 10 residues.